This T cell receptor (beta chain) was profiled in a study of identical twins. TCRdb reprocessed the 5' RACE reads via MiXCR and lists one record per CDR3 protein. The table records a few hundred thousand distinct CDR3 sequences, more than 6.5% of them present only once. V lost 7 bases and J 6 bases, leaving 18 bases between the germline ends. CDR1 is SQVTM, CDR2 ANQGSEA, per germline. There are 13 residues in the CDR3. Separately, the same data were catalogued under a study of yellow fever vaccine responses in identical twins.

The receptor comes from a woman between 18 and 29 years old in good health. Sequenced material: memory (CD45RO+) T cells sorted from blood. This chain uses TRBV29-1 with TRBJ2-5; a weak D match, TRBD2 (5 bases). CDR3 coding DNA: TGCAGCGCCCTCGGGCCGGCCGGGAAGACCCAGTACTTC. Its translation is CSALGPAGKTQYF.